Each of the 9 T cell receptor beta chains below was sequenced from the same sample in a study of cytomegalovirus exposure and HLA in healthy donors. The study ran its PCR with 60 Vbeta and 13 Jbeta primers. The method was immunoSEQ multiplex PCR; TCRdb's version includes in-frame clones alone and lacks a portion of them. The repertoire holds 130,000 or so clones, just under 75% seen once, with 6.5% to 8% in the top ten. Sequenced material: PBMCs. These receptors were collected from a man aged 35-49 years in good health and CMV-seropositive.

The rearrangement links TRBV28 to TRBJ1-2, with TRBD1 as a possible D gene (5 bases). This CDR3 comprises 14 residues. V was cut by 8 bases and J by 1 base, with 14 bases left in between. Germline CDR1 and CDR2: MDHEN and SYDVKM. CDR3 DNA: TGTGCCAGCCGGGGGGTGACTTATAACTATGGCTACACCTTC. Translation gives CASRGVTYNYGYTF.

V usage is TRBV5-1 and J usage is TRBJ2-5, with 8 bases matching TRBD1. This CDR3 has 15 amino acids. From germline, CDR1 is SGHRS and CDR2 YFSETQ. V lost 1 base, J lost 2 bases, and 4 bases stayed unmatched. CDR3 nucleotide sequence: TGCGCCAGCAGCTTGAGGACAGGGCCTCAAGAGACCCAGTACTTC. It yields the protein CASSLRTGPQETQYF.

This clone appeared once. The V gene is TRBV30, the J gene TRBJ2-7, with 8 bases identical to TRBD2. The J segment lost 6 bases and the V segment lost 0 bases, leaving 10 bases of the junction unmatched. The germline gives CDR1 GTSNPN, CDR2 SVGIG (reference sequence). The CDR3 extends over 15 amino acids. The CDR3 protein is CAWSVLPGGPSEQYF. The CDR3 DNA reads TGTGCCTGGAGTGTATTACCGGGAGGGCCCTCCGAGCAGTACTTC.

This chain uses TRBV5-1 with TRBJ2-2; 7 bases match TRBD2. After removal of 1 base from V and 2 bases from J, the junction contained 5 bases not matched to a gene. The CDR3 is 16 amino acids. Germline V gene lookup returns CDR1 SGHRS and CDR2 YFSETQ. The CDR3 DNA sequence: TGCGCCAGCAGCTTGAGGCCTAGCGGAAACACCGGGGAGCTGTTTTTT. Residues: CASSLRPSGNTGELFF.

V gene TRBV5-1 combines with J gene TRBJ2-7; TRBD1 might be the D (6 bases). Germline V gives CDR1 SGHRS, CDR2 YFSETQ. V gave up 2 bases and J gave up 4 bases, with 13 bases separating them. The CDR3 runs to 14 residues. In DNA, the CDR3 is TGCGCCAGCAGCTTAGGAGTACAGGGATACGAGCAGTACTTC. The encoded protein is CASSLGVQGYEQYF.

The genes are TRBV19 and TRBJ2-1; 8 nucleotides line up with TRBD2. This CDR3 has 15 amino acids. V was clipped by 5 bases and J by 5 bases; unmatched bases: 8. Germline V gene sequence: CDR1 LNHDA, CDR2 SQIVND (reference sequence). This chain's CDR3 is CASSPDLAGNNEQFF. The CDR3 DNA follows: TGTGCCAGTAGTCCGGACCTAGCGGGTAACAATGAGCAGTTCTTC.

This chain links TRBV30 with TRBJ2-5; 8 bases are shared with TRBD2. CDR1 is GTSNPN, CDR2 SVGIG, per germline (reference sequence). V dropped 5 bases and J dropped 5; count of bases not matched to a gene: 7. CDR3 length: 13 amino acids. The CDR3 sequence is CAWARGGPETQYF. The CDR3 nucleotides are TGTGCCTGGGCCCGGGGGGGCCCGGAGACCCAGTACTTC. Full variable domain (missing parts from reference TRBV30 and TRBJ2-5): SQTIHQWPATLVQPVGSPLSLECTVEGTSNPNLYWYRQAAGRGLQLLFYSVGIGQISSEVPQNLSASRPQDRQFILSSKKLLLSDSGFYLCAWARGGPETQYFGPGTRLLVL.

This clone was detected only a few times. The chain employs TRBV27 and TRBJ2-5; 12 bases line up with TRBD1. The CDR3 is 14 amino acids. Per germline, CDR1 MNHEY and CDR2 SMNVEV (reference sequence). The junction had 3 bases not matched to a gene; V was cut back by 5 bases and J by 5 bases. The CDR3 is CASSGTGGGETQYF. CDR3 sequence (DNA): TGTGCCAGCAGTGGGACAGGGGGCGGGGAGACCCAGTACTTC.

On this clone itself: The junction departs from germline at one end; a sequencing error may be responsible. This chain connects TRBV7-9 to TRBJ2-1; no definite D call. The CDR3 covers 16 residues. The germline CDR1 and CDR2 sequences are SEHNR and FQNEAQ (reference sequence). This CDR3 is CSSSLIGSSSYNEQFF. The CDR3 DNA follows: TGTTCCAGCAGCTTAATCGGGTCTAGCTCCTACAATGAGCAGTTCTTC.